Described below is a single T cell receptor (beta chain) sequence and its context. Its specificity is not known. A read error may be the cause here, since a much bigger clone is one base away. The data belong to a study of blood T cells in healthy people across ages. Individuals who donated were healthy Caucasians from Russia aged roughly 6 to 90. General study points: A roughly linear age-dependent decrease characterized TCR beta diversity per million T cells. Diversity estimates drawn from one million T cells were deemed underestimates. PBMCs that were unsorted prevented a conclusive naive versus antigen-experienced comparison.

Germline V lookup: CDR1 LGHNA, CDR2 YSLEER. CDR3 size: 15 residues. Together with a sample-barcoded 5' primer, a J-beta primer mix was included in a second PCR lasting about 7 to 12 cycles. Using its own MiXCR run on the 5' RACE reads, TCRdb lists one record per CDR3 protein. The repertoire holds roughly 1,300,000 distinct CDR3 sequences, approximately 60% seen once, with 5.5% to 8% in the top ten. The TCR sequence derives from a man aged 18 to 30 in good health. This chain connects TRBV4-3 to TRBJ2-1; a weak D match, TRBD1 (6 bases). Specimen: blood. CDR3 DNA sequence: TGCGCCAGCAGCCCATCCTGGCAGGGGAACAACGAGCAGTTCTTC. This gives the protein CASSPSWQGNNEQFF.